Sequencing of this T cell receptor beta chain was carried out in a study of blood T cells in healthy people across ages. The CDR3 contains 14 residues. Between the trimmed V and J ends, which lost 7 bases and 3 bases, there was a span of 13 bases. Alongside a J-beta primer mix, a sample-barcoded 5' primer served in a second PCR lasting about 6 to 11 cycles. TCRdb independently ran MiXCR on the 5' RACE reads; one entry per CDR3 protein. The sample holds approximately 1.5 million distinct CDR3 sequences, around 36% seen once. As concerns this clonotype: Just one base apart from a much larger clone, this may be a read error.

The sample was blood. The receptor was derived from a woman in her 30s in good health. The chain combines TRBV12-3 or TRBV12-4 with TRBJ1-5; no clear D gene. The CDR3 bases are TGTGCCAGCAATTTTGACTCCTCCAATCAGCCCCAGCATTTT. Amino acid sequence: CASNFDSSNQPQHF.